This TCR beta chain was obtained from a study of shared clonotypes between healthy human individuals. Study results and caveats: There were few donors, and this limited the genetic and exposure-history diversity represented.

Terminally differentiated effector memory CD45RA+ cells were left out of the naive CD8 fraction, which was CD45RO-negative and positively selected for CCR7. This CDR3 spans 14 amino acids. V was clipped by 5 bases and J by 5 bases, with 16 bases between them. CDR1 and CDR2 from the germline V gene are MNHEY and SMNVEV (reference sequence). The input for sorted-subset replicate PCRs was around 200 ng DNA, approximately 30,000 T cell genomes. The data were produced by immunoSEQ multiplex PCR, yet TCRdb's version contains in-frame clones alone and is incomplete. This sample has 2 million or so clones, with less than 95% found just once. Concerning this clone: The antigen is unknown.

The sequence derives from a man aged 18 to 29 in good health. Input material: naive CD8+ T cells sorted from blood. The chain employs TRBV27 and TRBJ2-7; maybe TRBD2 (5 bases). The CDR3 is CASSRRTRGDEQYF. The CDR3 DNA is TGTGCCAGCAGTCGCAGAACTAGAGGCGACGAGCAGTACTTC.